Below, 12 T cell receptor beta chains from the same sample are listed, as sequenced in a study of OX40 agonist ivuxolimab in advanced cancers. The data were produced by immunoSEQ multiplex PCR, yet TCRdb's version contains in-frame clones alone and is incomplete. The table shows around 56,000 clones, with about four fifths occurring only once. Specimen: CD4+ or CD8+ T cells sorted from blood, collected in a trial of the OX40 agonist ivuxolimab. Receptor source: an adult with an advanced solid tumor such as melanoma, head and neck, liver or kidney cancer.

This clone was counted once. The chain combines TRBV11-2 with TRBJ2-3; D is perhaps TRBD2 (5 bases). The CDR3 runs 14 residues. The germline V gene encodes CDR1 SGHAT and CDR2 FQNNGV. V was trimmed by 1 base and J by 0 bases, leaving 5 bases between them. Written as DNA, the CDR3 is TGTGCCAGCAGCTTAGCGGGGAGCACAGATACGCAGTATTTT. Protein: CASSLAGSTDTQYF.

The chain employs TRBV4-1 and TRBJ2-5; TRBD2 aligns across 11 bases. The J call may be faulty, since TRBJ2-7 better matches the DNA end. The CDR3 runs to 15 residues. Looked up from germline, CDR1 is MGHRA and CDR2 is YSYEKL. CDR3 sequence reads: CASSQGLAGWHEQYF. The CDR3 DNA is TGCGCCAGCAGCCAAGGACTAGCGGGATGGCACGAGCAGTACTTC.

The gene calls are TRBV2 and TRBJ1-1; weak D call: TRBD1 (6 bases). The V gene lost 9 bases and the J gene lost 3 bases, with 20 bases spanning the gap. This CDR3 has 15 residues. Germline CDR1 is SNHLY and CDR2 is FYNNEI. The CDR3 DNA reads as TGTGCCAGGAAAATAACCAGGGGAGAAGACACTGAAGCTTTCTTT. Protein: CARKITRGEDTEAFF.

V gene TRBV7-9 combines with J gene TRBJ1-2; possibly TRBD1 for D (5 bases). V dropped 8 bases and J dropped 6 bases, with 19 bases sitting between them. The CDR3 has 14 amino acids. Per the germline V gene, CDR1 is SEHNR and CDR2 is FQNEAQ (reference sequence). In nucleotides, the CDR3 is TGTGCCAGCTCACGCTCCGGGACGAGTAATGGCTACACCTTC. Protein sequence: CASSRSGTSNGYTF.

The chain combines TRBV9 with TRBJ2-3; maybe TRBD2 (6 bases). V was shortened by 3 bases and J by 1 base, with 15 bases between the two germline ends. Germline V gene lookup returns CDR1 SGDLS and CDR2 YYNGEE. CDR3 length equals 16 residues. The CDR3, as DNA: TGTGCCAGCAGCGCTACCGGGACTTCCCGCACAGATACGCAGTATTTT. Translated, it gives CASSATGTSRTDTQYF.

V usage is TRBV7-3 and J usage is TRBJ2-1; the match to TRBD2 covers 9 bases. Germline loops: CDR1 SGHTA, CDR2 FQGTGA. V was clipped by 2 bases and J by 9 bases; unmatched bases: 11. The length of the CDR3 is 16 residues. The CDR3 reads CASSLRGGAIVSEQFF. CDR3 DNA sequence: TGTGCCAGCAGCTTACGCGGGGGGGCCATCGTAAGTGAGCAGTTCTTC.

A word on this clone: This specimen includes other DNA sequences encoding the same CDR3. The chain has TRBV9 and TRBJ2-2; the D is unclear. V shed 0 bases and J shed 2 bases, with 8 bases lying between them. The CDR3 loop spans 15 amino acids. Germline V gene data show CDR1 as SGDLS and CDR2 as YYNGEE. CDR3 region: CASSVAGRNTGELFF. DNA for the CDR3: TGTGCCAGCAGCGTAGCTGGCAGAAACACCGGGGAGCTGTTTTTT.

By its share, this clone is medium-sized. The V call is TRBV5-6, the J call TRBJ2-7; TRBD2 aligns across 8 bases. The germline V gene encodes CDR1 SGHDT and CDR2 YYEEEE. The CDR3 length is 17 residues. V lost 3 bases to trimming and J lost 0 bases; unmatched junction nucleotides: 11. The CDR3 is CASSWGAVAGSSYEQYF. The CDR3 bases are TGTGCCAGCAGCTGGGGGGCCGTAGCGGGGAGCTCCTACGAGCAGTACTTC.

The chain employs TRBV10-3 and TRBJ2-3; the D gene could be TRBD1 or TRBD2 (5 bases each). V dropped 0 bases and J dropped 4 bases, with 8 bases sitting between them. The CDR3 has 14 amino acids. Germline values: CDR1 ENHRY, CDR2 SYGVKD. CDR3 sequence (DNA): TGTGCCATCAGTGAGTCGGGGGACGCAGATACGCAGTATTTT. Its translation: CAISESGDADTQYF.

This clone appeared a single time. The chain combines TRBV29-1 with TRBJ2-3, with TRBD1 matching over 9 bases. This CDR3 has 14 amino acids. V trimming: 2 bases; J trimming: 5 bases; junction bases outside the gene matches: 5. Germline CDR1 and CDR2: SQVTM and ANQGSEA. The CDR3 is CSVEPGQGQDTQYF. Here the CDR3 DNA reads TGCAGCGTTGAACCGGGACAGGGACAAGATACGCAGTATTTT.

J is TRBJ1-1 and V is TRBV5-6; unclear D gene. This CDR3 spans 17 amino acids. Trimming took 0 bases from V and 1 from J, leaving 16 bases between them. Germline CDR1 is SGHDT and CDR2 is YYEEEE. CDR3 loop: CASSLVQPATRNTEAFF. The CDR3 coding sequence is TGTGCCAGCAGCTTGGTTCAGCCGGCCACAAGGAACACTGAAGCTTTCTTT.

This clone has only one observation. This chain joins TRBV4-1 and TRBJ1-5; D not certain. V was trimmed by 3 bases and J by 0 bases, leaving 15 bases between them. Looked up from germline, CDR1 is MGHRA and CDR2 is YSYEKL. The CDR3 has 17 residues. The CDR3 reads CASSQASPEDSNQPQHF. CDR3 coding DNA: TGCGCCAGCAGCCAGGCGTCACCGGAAGATAGCAATCAGCCCCAGCATTTT.